This T cell receptor (beta chain) was sequenced during a study of blood T cell repertoires in COVID-19. Looking at the study overall: Sites in the United States, Italy and Spain provided acute and convalescent COVID-19 samples. PBMCs, B-cell-depleted T cells, or T cells provided the cDNA or gDNA that made up the material.

Original data processing: Nucleated cell number was recorded as an estimate derived from reference gene primer amplification. The method was immunoSEQ multiplex PCR; TCRdb's version includes in-frame clones alone and lacks a portion of them. V and J calls and clone size are those listed in that table; D and trimming were worked out from the DNA. The sample holds about 60,000 clones, around 80% seen once. Source material: peripheral blood. The TCR sequence derives from a human donor in a cohort sampled during active COVID-19.

CDR3 nucleotide sequence: TGCGCCAGCAGCCTCCGGGGACAGGGGGCGAGTACTAATGAAAAACTGTTTTTT. This gives the protein CASSLRGQGASTNEKLFF. This chain joins TRBV5-1 and TRBJ1-4; 12 nucleotides line up with TRBD1. The V segment lost 4 bases and the J segment 2 bases; nucleotides outside the gene matches: 9. The CDR3 length is 18 residues. CDR1 and CDR2 (germline): SGHRS, YFSETQ.